Each of the 31 T cell receptor beta chains below was sequenced from the same sample in a study of blood T cell repertoires in COVID-19. TCRdb keeps only in-frame clones here, not all; method: immunoSEQ multiplex PCR. This sample has about 240,000 clones, with 82% found just once. Sequenced sample: peripheral blood. The receptors come from a woman of 80 years or more with COVID-19, enrolled during active disease.

V and J are TRBV19 and TRBJ2-1; 7 positions match TRBD2. This CDR3 contains 13 residues. V was pared by 5 bases and J by 8 bases, with 6 bases of the junction left unmatched. Germline values: CDR1 LNHDA, CDR2 SQIVND (reference sequence). This chain's CDR3 is CASSAGTTYEQFF. The DNA of the CDR3 is TGTGCCAGTAGTGCCGGGACTACCTATGAGCAGTTCTTC.

The chain uses TRBV18 and TRBJ1-2, with TRBD1 as a possible D gene (5 bases). V was shortened by 0 bases and J by 5 bases, with 13 bases between the two germline ends. This CDR3 has 15 amino acids. Germline V gives CDR1 KGHSH, CDR2 LQKENI. The DNA of the CDR3 is TGTGCCAGCTCACCACCTTCCCAGGGCTTTTATGGCTACACCTTC. As protein: CASSPPSQGFYGYTF. The variable domain in full, with the rest retrieved from reference TRBV18 and TRBJ1-2, is NAGVMQNPRHLVRRRGQEARLRCSPMKGHSHVYWYRQLPEEGLKFMVYLQKENIIDESGMPKERFSAEFPKEGPSILRIQQVVRGDSAAYFCASSPPSQGFYGYTFGSGTRLTVV.

This rearrangement joins TRBV5-1 to TRBJ1-3; D perhaps matches TRBD1 (5 bases). The V gene's germline CDR1 is SGHRS and CDR2 YFSETQ. This CDR3 spans 20 amino acids. Trimming shortened V by 4 bases and J by 0 bases, and 26 bases separated the two germline ends. Written as DNA, the CDR3 is TGCGCCAGCAGCAGATGGTGGGGGAGTCCCAGCGGGAACTCTGGAAACACCATATATTTT. It is translated as CASSRWWGSPSGNSGNTIYF.

V gene TRBV7-3 combines with J gene TRBJ2-7; 12 bases align to TRBD1. This CDR3 contains 17 residues. With 1 base clipped from V and 3 bases from J, the junction kept 7 bases outside the gene matches. CDR1 and CDR2 (germline): SGHTA, FQGTGA. This CDR3 is CASSLMGQGAQGYEQYF. For the CDR3, the DNA is TGTGCCAGCAGCTTAATGGGACAGGGGGCGCAGGGCTACGAGCAGTACTTC.

The V call is TRBV28, the J call TRBJ1-5; 7 bases are shared with TRBD1. This CDR3 has 16 amino acids. The ends lost 5 bases at V and 7 bases at J; junction bases unmatched: 14. Germline CDR1 is MDHEN and CDR2 is SYDVKM. Written as DNA, the CDR3 is TGTGCCAGCAGTCCCCCCTCAGGACAGGAGAGACAGCCCCAGCATTTT. This gives the protein CASSPPSGQERQPQHF.

This clone was recorded once. The chain employs TRBV11-3 and TRBJ2-1, with 7 positions matching TRBD2. Per the germline V gene, CDR1 is SGHNT and CDR2 is YENEEA. Germline trimming cut 1 base from V and 12 bases from J; bases unmatched to any gene: 3. The CDR3 contains 12 residues. CDR3 amino acids: CASSLGEGRQFF. The CDR3 region has the DNA TGTGCCAGCAGCTTAGGGGAGGGCAGGCAGTTCTTC.

CDR3 bases: TGTGCCTGGAGTATCGGGCAGGGTGCTAACTATGGCTACACCTTC. This sequence encodes CAWSIGQGANYGYTF. The rearrangement uses TRBV30 and TRBJ1-2; tentatively, D is TRBD1 (5 bases). CDR1 and CDR2 (germline): GTSNPN, SVGIG (reference sequence). The CDR3 is 15 amino acids. The ends were cut back, 2 bases at V and 0 bases at J, with 13 bases in the middle.

The chain couples TRBV27 to TRBJ1-5; 9 bases are shared with TRBD1. V gave up 2 bases and J gave up 7 bases; unmatched junction bases: 9. Germline V gene data show CDR1 as MNHEY and CDR2 as SMNVEV (reference sequence). The CDR3 consists of 16 residues. The CDR3 DNA reads TGTGCCAGCAGTTTACTGCCGGACAGGGGAGGCCAGCCCCAGCATTTT. This gives the protein CASSLLPDRGGQPQHF.

Turning to this clone: The same CDR3 arises from other DNA sequences in this sample as well. This chain uses TRBV5-1 with TRBJ1-1; D may be TRBD1 (6 bases). This CDR3 has 14 amino acids. Between the trimmed V and J ends, which lost 4 bases and 2 bases, there was a span of 12 bases. CDR1 is SGHRS and CDR2 is YFSETQ in the germline V gene. The CDR3: CASSPGDLNTEAFF. The CDR3 bases are TGCGCCAGCAGCCCAGGGGACCTCAACACTGAAGCTTTCTTT.

The V and J genes are TRBV2 and TRBJ1-2; D remains ambiguous. From germline, CDR1 is SNHLY and CDR2 FYNNEI. This CDR3 is built from 15 residues. The DNA of the CDR3 is TGTGCGTGCCAGCGGAGTATAGGTTCGGGCTATGGCTACACCTTC. Its translation: CACQRSIGSGYGYTF.

The chain joins TRBV5-1 to TRBJ2-7, with a possible D match to TRBD2 (6 bases). Trimming took off 4 bases at V and 3 bases at J, with 17 bases between the two ends. CDR3 length equals 15 residues. Per the germline V gene, CDR1 is SGHRS and CDR2 is YFSETQ. The CDR3 spells CASSPSGGRLYEQYF. The CDR3 DNA reads as TGCGCCAGCAGCCCGAGTGGGGGGAGGCTCTACGAGCAGTACTTC.

This rearrangement joins TRBV28 to TRBJ1-1, with D unclear. There are 12 residues in the CDR3. V shed 6 bases and J shed 3 bases, with 8 bases lying between them. Germline V gene data show CDR1 as MDHEN and CDR2 as SYDVKM. CDR3 sequence (DNA): TGTGCCAGCAGCCCATTGTACACTGAAGCTTTCTTT. It encodes CASSPLYTEAFF.

The chain recombines TRBV5-4 with TRBJ1-1; 7 nucleotides agree with TRBD1. This CDR3 has 15 residues. V gave up 4 bases and J gave up 1 base; unmatched junction bases: 7. Germline V gene sequence: CDR1 SGHNT, CDR2 YYREEE (reference sequence). CDR3 nucleotides: TGTGCCAGCAGCCTGGAGACAGGGAAGAACACTGAAGCTTTCTTT. This gives the protein CASSLETGKNTEAFF.

The chain recombines TRBV7-9 with TRBJ1-1; tentatively, D is TRBD1 (6 bases). V lost 5 bases to trimming and J lost 4 bases, with 17 bases between them. The CDR3 is 15 residues long. Germline V gives CDR1 SEHNR, CDR2 FQNEAQ (reference sequence). CDR3 in amino acids: CASSPTRTAATEAFF. CDR3 nucleotides: TGTGCCAGCAGCCCCACCAGGACAGCTGCCACTGAAGCTTTCTTT. Together with reference TRBV7-9 and TRBJ1-1, the CDR3 gives the full variable domain: DTGVSQNPRHKITKRGQNVTFRCDPISEHNRLYWYRQTLGQGPEFLTYFQNEAQLEKSRLLSDRFSAERPKGSFSTLEIQRTEQGDSAMYLCASSPTRTAATEAFFGQGTRLTVV.

V and J are TRBV7-3 and TRBJ2-7; tentative D call: TRBD2 (5 bases). CDR3 length: 13 residues. The germline CDR1 and CDR2 sequences are SGHTA and FQGTGA. Trimming removed 4 bases from V and 6 bases from J, with 13 bases in between. For the CDR3, the DNA is TGTGCCAGCAGCTGGGGAGAGTACGGCGAGCAGTACTTC. Protein product: CASSWGEYGEQYF. The variable domain in full, with the rest retrieved from reference TRBV7-3 and TRBJ2-7, is GAGVSQTPSNKVTEKGKYVELRCDPISGHTALYWYRQSLGQGPEFLIYFQGTGAADDSGLPNDRFFAVRPEGSVSTLKIQRTERGDSAVYLCASSWGEYGEQYFGPGTRLTVT.

This chain connects TRBV5-4 to TRBJ2-1; D may be TRBD2 (6 bases). The CDR3 is 15 residues long. The germline V gene encodes CDR1 SGHNT and CDR2 YYREEE (reference sequence). The V end lost 4 bases, the J end lost 3 bases, and 14 bases lay between the germline ends. CDR3 protein: CASSPGGLYYNEQFF. Written as DNA, the CDR3 is TGTGCCAGCAGCCCCGGGGGTCTATACTACAATGAGCAGTTCTTC.

To note about this clone: The same CDR3 is also encoded by other DNA sequences in this sample. This rearrangement joins TRBV18 to TRBJ1-4; TRBD1 matches at 7 bases. The V segment lost 2 bases and the J segment 0 bases; nucleotides outside the gene matches: 0. CDR3 length equals 15 residues. CDR1 KGHSH and CDR2 LQKENI come from the germline V gene. The CDR3 nucleotides are TGTGCCAGCTCACCAGACAGGGCAACTAATGAAAAACTGTTTTTT. It is translated as CASSPDRATNEKLFF.

The chain is built from TRBV2 and TRBJ2-1, with 16 nucleotides matching TRBD2. This CDR3 spans 17 amino acids. Per the germline V gene, CDR1 is SNHLY and CDR2 is FYNNEI. The V segment lost 4 bases and the J segment 5 bases; nucleotides outside the gene matches: 5. Written as DNA, the CDR3 is TGTGCCAGCAGTGCCGGGACTAGCGGGGGGGCTGACAATGAGCAGTTCTTC. Encoded protein: CASSAGTSGGADNEQFF. The whole variable domain, filled in from reference TRBV2 and TRBJ2-1, reads EPEVTQTPSHQVTQMGQEVILRCVPISNHLYFYWYRQILGQKVEFLVSFYNNEISEKSEIFDDQFSVERPDGSNFTLKIRSTKLEDSAMYFCASSAGTSGGADNEQFFGPGTRLTVL.

This sequence joins TRBV24-1 and TRBJ2-3; 14 nucleotides align to TRBD2. CDR3 length equals 18 residues. The junction had 12 bases not matched to a gene; V was cut back by 4 bases and J by 7 bases. The germline gives CDR1 KGHDR, CDR2 SFDVKD. The DNA for the CDR3 is TGTGCCACCAGTGACGTAACCGGGACTAGCGGGAGAAGGAATACGCAGTATTTT. Amino acids: CATSDVTGTSGRRNTQYF.

The chain has TRBV2 and TRBJ1-1; 8 nucleotides agree with TRBD1. Germline CDR1 reads SNHLY; CDR2 reads FYNNEI. The CDR3 is 13 amino acids. The ends lost 7 bases at V and 5 bases at J; junction bases unmatched: 6. The CDR3 sequence is CASNPGGWTEAFF. CDR3 nucleotide sequence: TGTGCCAGCAACCCAGGGGGCTGGACTGAAGCTTTCTTT. The full variable domain, completed using reference TRBV2 and TRBJ1-1, is EPEVTQTPSHQVTQMGQEVILRCVPISNHLYFYWYRQILGQKVEFLVSFYNNEISEKSEIFDDQFSVERPDGSNFTLKIRSTKLEDSAMYFCASNPGGWTEAFFGQGTRLTVV.

This clone has more than one count but fewer than ten. CDR3 sequence: CASSLGTGGYTF. The CDR3 coding sequence is TGCGCCAGCAGCTTGGGGACAGGGGGCTACACCTTC. This chain connects TRBV5-1 to TRBJ1-2, with TRBD1 identical over 8 bases. CDR1 and CDR2 from the germline V gene are SGHRS and YFSETQ. The CDR3 runs to 12 residues. The ends lost 0 bases at V and 8 bases at J; junction bases unmatched: 0.

This rearrangement joins TRBV9 to TRBJ2-5; 12 bases map to TRBD2. J gave up 5 bases and V 3 bases, and 23 bases lay outside the gene matches. CDR1 and CDR2 from the germline V gene are SGDLS and YYNGEE. The CDR3 runs 21 residues. The CDR3 reads CASSARRYRLAGEMSSETQYF. CDR3 DNA: TGTGCCAGCAGCGCGAGGAGGTACAGACTAGCGGGAGAAATGTCGTCGGAGACCCAGTACTTC.

The V and J genes are TRBV11-2 and TRBJ2-5; 11 nucleotides align to TRBD2. V was clipped by 5 bases and J by 5 bases; unmatched bases: 4. Germline V lookup: CDR1 SGHAT, CDR2 FQNNGV. The CDR3 length is 14 residues. CDR3 amino acids: CASSALAGAETQYF. CDR3 coding DNA: TGTGCCAGCAGCGCACTAGCGGGGGCGGAGACCCAGTACTTC. The complete variable domain, with remaining parts taken from reference TRBV11-2 and TRBJ2-5, reads EAGVAQSPRYKIIEKRQSVAFWCNPISGHATLYWYQQILGQGPKLLIQFQNNGVVDDSQLPKDRFSAERLKGVDSTLKIQPAKLEDSAVYLCASSALAGAETQYFGPGTRLLVL.

This clone showed up just a few times. The chain combines TRBV24-1 with TRBJ2-1; weak D call: TRBD2 (7 bases). Trimming removed 2 bases from V and 3 bases from J, with 16 bases in between. Germline CDR1 and CDR2: KGHDR and SFDVKD. This CDR3 region has 17 residues. CDR3 loop: CATSDSGGGQLYNEQFF. The DNA for the CDR3 is TGTGCCACCAGTGATTCAGGCGGGGGACAACTCTACAATGAGCAGTTCTTC.

The chain couples TRBV4-1 to TRBJ2-4; no reliable D call. Looked up from germline, CDR1 is MGHRA and CDR2 is YSYEKL. The CDR3 is 16 amino acids. V dropped 1 base and J dropped 0 bases, with 10 bases sitting between them. CDR3 sequence: CASSQGSQSAKNIQYF. CDR3 DNA sequence: TGCGCCAGCAGCCAAGGATCACAGTCAGCCAAAAACATTCAGTACTTC.

With regard to this clone: This CDR3 is also generated by other DNA sequences in the sample. The chain recombines TRBV7-2 with TRBJ1-5; 9 bases map to TRBD1. CDR1 SGHTA and CDR2 FQGNSA come from the germline V gene. This CDR3 has 14 residues. The trim removed 2 bases at V and 7 bases at J, leaving 3 bases unmatched. CDR3 DNA: TGTGCCAGCAGCTTAAGACAGGGGGACCAGCCCCAGCATTTT. Its translation: CASSLRQGDQPQHF.

V and J are TRBV7-9 and TRBJ2-7; the match to TRBD2 covers 7 bases. Germline loops: CDR1 SEHNR, CDR2 FQNEAQ (reference sequence). After removal of 1 base from V and 6 bases from J, the junction contained 12 bases not matched to a gene. The CDR3 totals 16 residues. This CDR3 is CASSLEGLFTPGEQYF. The CDR3 nucleotides are TGTGCCAGCAGCTTAGAGGGACTATTCACCCCCGGCGAGCAGTACTTC. The full variable domain, rest sourced from reference TRBV7-9 and TRBJ2-7, is DTGVSQNPRHKITKRGQNVTFRCDPISEHNRLYWYRQTLGQGPEFLTYFQNEAQLEKSRLLSDRFSAERPKGSFSTLEIQRTEQGDSAMYLCASSLEGLFTPGEQYFGPGTRLTVT.

This clone was observed a few times. V is TRBV6-2 or TRBV6-3 and J is TRBJ1-1, with TRBD1 matching over 7 bases. There are 13 residues in the CDR3. J gave up 7 bases and V 4 bases, and 6 bases lay outside the gene matches. Germline CDR1 reads MNHEY; CDR2 reads SVGEGT. The CDR3 DNA follows: TGTGCCAGCAGTTCCCGACAGGGCGTTGAAGCTTTCTTT. Translation: CASSSRQGVEAFF.

The count of this clone is one. The CDR3 nucleotides read TGTGCCTGGAGTGCTGGGGCGGGAGGCTACACCTTC. Encoded protein: CAWSAGAGGYTF. V is TRBV30 and J is TRBJ1-2; tentative D call: TRBD1 (5 bases). CDR1 is GTSNPN, CDR2 SVGIG, per germline (reference sequence). The CDR3 has 12 residues. V dropped 1 base and J dropped 8 bases, with 11 bases sitting between them.

This rearrangement joins TRBV7-2 to TRBJ1-2, with 7 nucleotides matching TRBD1. J lost 5 bases, V lost 5 bases, and 8 bases had no gene match. The length of the CDR3 is 14 residues. Germline V gene sequence: CDR1 SGHTA, CDR2 FQGNSA. The CDR3 loop reads CASSLDRIKYGYTF. The CDR3 DNA reads as TGTGCCAGCAGCCTGGACAGGATCAAGTATGGCTACACCTTC.

The chain joins TRBV5-1 to TRBJ1-2; 8 positions agree with TRBD1. Per germline, CDR1 SGHRS and CDR2 YFSETQ. Trimming removed 4 bases from V and 6 bases from J; junction bases left unmatched: 8. The CDR3 length is 14 residues. DNA of the CDR3: TGCGCCAGCAGCGTGGGACAGGAACTCGATGGCTACACCTTC. Translation: CASSVGQELDGYTF.